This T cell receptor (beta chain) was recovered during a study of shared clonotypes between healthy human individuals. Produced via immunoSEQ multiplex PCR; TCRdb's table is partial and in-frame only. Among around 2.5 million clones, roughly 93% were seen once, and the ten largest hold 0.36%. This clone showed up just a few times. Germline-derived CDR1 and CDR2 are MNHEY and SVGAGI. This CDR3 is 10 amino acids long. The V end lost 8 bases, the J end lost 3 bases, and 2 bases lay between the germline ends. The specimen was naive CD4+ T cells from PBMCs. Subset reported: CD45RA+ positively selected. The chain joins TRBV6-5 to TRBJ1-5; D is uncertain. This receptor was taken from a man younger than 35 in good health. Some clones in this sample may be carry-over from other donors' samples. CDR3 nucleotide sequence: TGTGCCAGCGCCAATCAGCCCCAGCATTTT. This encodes CASANQPQHF.